This is a list of T cell receptor beta chains from one sample in a study of T cell repertoires in cytomegalovirus infection. These receptors lack a known antigen. TCRdb re-derived calls from the reads in MiXCR, one entry per CDR3 protein. The sample has 40,000 to 50,000 distinct CDR3 sequences, 20% to 25% seen once; the top ten hold under 20%. Specimen: PBMCs, sequenced either directly or after in vitro stimulation (not recorded which). The source of these receptors is a human donor in good health (CMV status not recorded). Some clones in this sample may be carry-over from other donors' samples. CDR3s include the opening cysteine and the closing phenylalanine or tryptophan. Each record gives: CDR3 DNA, CDR3 protein, D gene, J gene, V gene, clone size. A D gene is named only where the DNA matches it firmly. Expanded clones get a size class; other rows say once, few or many, or leave the size out.

CDR3 DNA: TGTGCCAGCAGCTTAGGTCGTGGGGGACTAGCGGGAGGGCCAGGGGATGAGCAGTTCTTC
CDR3 protein: CASSLGRGGLAGGPGDEQFF
D gene: TRBD2
J gene: TRBJ2-1
V gene: TRBV11-2
clone size: many

CDR3 DNA: TGTGCCAGGTGGGACACTGAAGCTTTCTTT
CDR3 protein: CARWDTEAFF
D gene: NA
J gene: TRBJ1-1
V gene: TRBV19
clone size: medium-sized

CDR3 DNA: TGTGCCAGCGGGTCATCTCGCGCAGATACGCAGTATTTT
CDR3 protein: CASGSSRADTQYF
D gene: NA
J gene: TRBJ2-3
V gene: TRBV28
clone size: once

CDR3 DNA: TGTGCCAGCAGCCCCAGCCCCTTGACGACGTCGAAGGTGCACGAGCAGTACTTC
CDR3 protein: CASSPSPLTTSKVHEQYF
D gene: NA
J gene: TRBJ2-7
V gene: TRBV7-9
clone size: NA

CDR3 DNA: TGTGCCAGCAGTTTAAGGGCTAGCGGCTACGAGCAGTACTTC
CDR3 protein: CASSLRASGYEQYF
D gene: TRBD2
J gene: TRBJ2-7
V gene: TRBV12-3/TRBV12-4
clone size: NA

CDR3 DNA: TGCAGCGTTGAAGTCAGGGGGAGCTCCTACGAGCAGTACTTC
CDR3 protein: CSVEVRGSSYEQYF
D gene: TRBD1
J gene: TRBJ2-7
V gene: TRBV29-1
clone size: NA

CDR3 DNA: TGTGCCAGTAGTATGACAGGCCCTTGGAGCGAGCAGTACTTC
CDR3 protein: CASSMTGPWSEQYF
D gene: NA
J gene: TRBJ2-7
V gene: TRBV19
clone size: NA

CDR3 DNA: TGTGCCAGCAGCGTAATGGTGGAAGCGGGGGGCACCGGGGAGCTGTTTTTT
CDR3 protein: CASSVMVEAGGTGELFF
D gene: TRBD2
J gene: TRBJ2-2
V gene: TRBV9
clone size: few

CDR3 DNA: TGTGCCAGCACACGGGGCCCGGGACAGGGGTATGGCTACACCTTC
CDR3 protein: CASTRGPGQGYGYTF
D gene: TRBD1
J gene: TRBJ1-2
V gene: TRBV7-2
clone size: NA

CDR3 DNA: TGTGCCAGCAGTCGACAGGGATTGAACGCTGAAGCTTTCTTT
CDR3 protein: CASSRQGLNAEAFF
D gene: TRBD1
J gene: TRBJ1-1
V gene: TRBV7-2
clone size: many

CDR3 DNA: TGCAGCGTTATTCTAGGAAGTTATAGCAATCAGCCCCAGCATTTT
CDR3 protein: CSVILGSYSNQPQHF
D gene: NA
J gene: TRBJ1-5
V gene: TRBV29-1
clone size: NA

CDR3 DNA: TGTGCCAGCAGCTCTCGGACTAGCCTCCACAATGAGCAGTTCTTC
CDR3 protein: CASSSRTSLHNEQFF
D gene: TRBD2
J gene: TRBJ2-1
V gene: TRBV7-9
clone size: many

CDR3 DNA: TGTGCCAGCAGGCGAACTAGCAGCGAGCAGTACTTC
CDR3 protein: CASRRTSSEQYF
D gene: NA
J gene: TRBJ2-7
V gene: TRBV6-1
clone size: NA

CDR3 DNA: TGTGCCAGCAGCCAAGGATCGGACACTGAAGCTTTCTTT
CDR3 protein: CASSQGSDTEAFF
D gene: NA
J gene: TRBJ1-1
V gene: TRBV3-1
clone size: NA

CDR3 DNA: TGTGCCAGCACCGCGGCTGGGCAGGGCGCTAACTATGGCTACACCTTC
CDR3 protein: CASTAAGQGANYGYTF
D gene: NA
J gene: TRBJ1-2
V gene: TRBV11-2
clone size: NA

CDR3 DNA: TGTGCCTGGACGGGCAGCAGCTACGAGCAGTACTTC
CDR3 protein: CAWTGSSYEQYF
D gene: NA
J gene: TRBJ2-7
V gene: TRBV30
clone size: few

CDR3 DNA: TGTGCCAGCAGCCAAAGCAGGGGGCGAGGAGAGACCCAGTACTTC
CDR3 protein: CASSQSRGRGETQYF
D gene: TRBD1
J gene: TRBJ2-5
V gene: TRBV7-2
clone size: medium-sized

CDR3 DNA: TGCGCCAGCAGCCAAGAGCTAGCGGAGACCTACGAGCAGTACTTC
CDR3 protein: CASSQELAETYEQYF
D gene: TRBD2
J gene: TRBJ2-7
V gene: TRBV4-3
clone size: NA

CDR3 DNA: TGCAGCGTTGATCGGGCGACTGGCGGGAGCTACGAGCAGTACTTC
CDR3 protein: CSVDRATGGSYEQYF
D gene: TRBD2
J gene: TRBJ2-7
V gene: TRBV29-1
clone size: many

CDR3 DNA: TGCAGTGCTCGCTATGGTGTGGACCAAGAGACCCAGTACTTC
CDR3 protein: CSARYGVDQETQYF
D gene: NA
J gene: TRBJ2-5
V gene: TRBV20-1
clone size: NA

CDR3 DNA: TGTGCCAGCAGCAAGAACCTCCCCCCTCAAGTTCCCTCTGGAAACACCATATATTTT
CDR3 protein: CASSKNLPPQVPSGNTIYF
D gene: NA
J gene: TRBJ1-3
V gene: TRBV7-8
clone size: many

CDR3 DNA: TGTGCCAGCAGGGGCGGGGGGGCAGCGAACACTGAAGCTTTCTTT
CDR3 protein: CASRGGGAANTEAFF
D gene: NA
J gene: TRBJ1-1
V gene: TRBV28
clone size: many

CDR3 DNA: TGTGCCAGCAGCTTAGCTAGCGGGAGGGTCGTAAATGAGCAGTTCTTC
CDR3 protein: CASSLASGRVVNEQFF
D gene: TRBD2
J gene: TRBJ2-1
V gene: TRBV7-6
clone size: many

CDR3 DNA: TGTGCCAGCCGCGGACAGGGGGATCGTGGGGAGCTGTTTTTT
CDR3 protein: CASRGQGDRGELFF
D gene: TRBD1
J gene: TRBJ2-2
V gene: TRBV5-4
clone size: many

CDR3 DNA: TGTGCCAGCAGGTCTAATGGGATGCAGACCCAGTACTTC
CDR3 protein: CASRSNGMQTQYF
D gene: NA
J gene: TRBJ2-5
V gene: TRBV28
clone size: few

CDR3 DNA: TGTGCCAGCAGCTTATCGGGATACGAGCAGTACTTC
CDR3 protein: CASSLSGYEQYF
D gene: NA
J gene: TRBJ2-7
V gene: TRBV7-8
clone size: many

CDR3 DNA: TGTGCCAGCAGCCCTCTCGCCCCGAATGAGCAGTTCTTC
CDR3 protein: CASSPLAPNEQFF
D gene: NA
J gene: TRBJ2-1
V gene: TRBV7-6
clone size: few

CDR3 DNA: TGTGCCAGCAGTTTTCAGGGTACGGTGGGCGAGCAGTACTTC
CDR3 protein: CASSFQGTVGEQYF
D gene: NA
J gene: TRBJ2-7
V gene: TRBV12-3/TRBV12-4
clone size: few

CDR3 DNA: TGTGCCAGCAGTCAGCTAGGGATTCGTAATCAGCCCCAGCATTTT
CDR3 protein: CASSQLGIRNQPQHF
D gene: NA
J gene: TRBJ1-5
V gene: TRBV6-1
clone size: few

CDR3 DNA: TGTGCCAGCAGTTACTTGGCGGGAGGGATGCAGTTCTTC
CDR3 protein: CASSYLAGGMQFF
D gene: TRBD2
J gene: TRBJ2-1
V gene: TRBV6-2/TRBV6-3
clone size: many

CDR3 DNA: TGTGCCAGCAGCTTGGGAATTAGTCAGCCCCAGCATTTT
CDR3 protein: CASSLGISQPQHF
D gene: NA
J gene: TRBJ1-5
V gene: TRBV11-2
clone size: NA

CDR3 DNA: TGTGCCAGCAGCTTACTCAAGGGACAGGGCTATGGGCGCTCCTACAATGAGCAGTTCTTC
CDR3 protein: CASSLLKGQGYGRSYNEQFF
D gene: TRBD1
J gene: TRBJ2-1
V gene: TRBV7-2
clone size: many